This record concerns one T cell receptor (beta chain) sequence. The germline CDR1 and CDR2 sequences are ENHRY and SYGVKD. The CDR3 runs 12 residues. V lost 8 bases, J lost 6 bases, and 11 bases lay in between. There were no recent acute infections or vaccinations among the donors, who were healthy HIV-negative adults. Sequencing used immunoSEQ multiplex PCR; TCRdb keeps in-frame clones, though not all of them. The sample lists some 2,500,000 clones; 90% to 95% were seen once. This record comes from a study of shared clonotypes between healthy human individuals. Sequencing input: naive CD4+ T cells from PBMCs. The subset was: CD45RA+ positively selected. This clonotype was obtained from a man aged 18 to 30 in good health. Some clones in this sample may be carry-over from other donors' samples. This chain joins TRBV10-3 and TRBJ2-1; the D is unclear. CDR3 region: CAISISPNEQFF. The CDR3 DNA reads as TGTGCCATCTCAATCTCCCCCAATGAGCAGTTCTTC.